One sample yielded the 17 T cell receptor beta chains listed below, sequenced in a study of regulatory T cells in long-lasting Graves disease. Building the TCR beta libraries relied on iRepertoire HTBI primers, and CDR3 regions underwent Arm-PCR. TCRdb reprocessed the multiplex PCR reads with MiXCR, giving one entry per CDR3 protein. The table lists 350,000 to 550,000 distinct CDR3 sequences, just under 15% of them singletons, with approximately 16% in the top ten. Time point defined: newly diagnosed GD, antithyroid drugs for less than 3 months. RNA isolated from PBMCs was used to make the TCR library. The same sample was also used in a study of T cells in Graves' hyperthyroidism and ophthalmopathy.

The specimen comprised peripheral blood mononuclear cells (PBMCs), sampled at new diagnosis, from a patient treated with antithyroid drugs. These receptors all stem from a woman in her twenties or thirties with Graves disease.

The table lists this clonotype with many counts. The chain couples TRBV20-1 to TRBJ2-1, with TRBD2 identical over 8 bases. The V segment lost 6 bases and the J segment 0 bases; nucleotides outside the gene matches: 7. CDR1 is DFQATT, CDR2 SNEGSKA, per germline (reference sequence). The CDR3 extends over 15 amino acids. CDR3 protein: CSAPGGGLSYNEQFF. Here the CDR3 DNA reads TGCAGTGCGCCGGGGGGGGGCCTCTCCTACAATGAGCAGTTCTTC.

The CDR3 DNA sequence: TGTGCCACCAGCGGGGTGGATACGCAGTATTTT. This translates into CATSGVDTQYF. This rearrangement joins TRBV24-1 to TRBJ2-3; a possible D gene is TRBD2 (5 bases). CDR3 length: 11 amino acids. Trimming removed 7 bases from V and 6 bases from J, with 7 bases in between. Looked up from germline, CDR1 is KGHDR and CDR2 is SFDVKD.

This clonotype occurred many times. This chain uses TRBV18 with TRBJ2-1, with D perhaps TRBD2 (6 bases). The germline CDR1 and CDR2 sequences are KGHSH and LQKENI. The CDR3 runs 16 residues. The V gene lost 3 bases and the J gene lost 3 bases, with 15 bases spanning the gap. The DNA for the CDR3 is TGTGCCAGCTCACCGTGGACTACTGGCCTCTACAATGAGCAGTTCTTC. This encodes CASSPWTTGLYNEQFF.

The chain couples TRBV7-6 to TRBJ2-7; 12 bases are a match to TRBD2. The CDR3 runs 17 residues. V trimming: 5 bases; J trimming: 6 bases; junction bases outside the gene matches: 14. The germline V gene encodes CDR1 SGHVS and CDR2 FNYEAQ. The DNA for the CDR3 is TGTGCCAGCAGCCACCCGACGACTAGCGGGAGAAAGGGCGAGCAGTACTTC. Its protein is CASSHPTTSGRKGEQYF.

The chain combines TRBV20-1 with TRBJ1-6; D uncertain. The length of the CDR3 is 14 residues. The ends were cut back, 0 bases at V and 13 bases at J, with 16 bases in the middle. Germline-derived CDR1 and CDR2 are DFQATT and SNEGSKA (reference sequence). The CDR3 region is CSARDPRQPGPLHF. The DNA of the CDR3 is TGCAGTGCTAGAGATCCGCGGCAACCTGGTCCCCTCCACTTT.

The J gene is TRBJ2-2, the V gene TRBV20-1, with TRBD2 identical over 14 bases. The CDR3 extends over 16 amino acids. Germline-derived CDR1 and CDR2 are DFQATT and SNEGSKA (reference sequence). After removal of 5 bases from V and 3 bases from J, the junction contained 5 bases not matched to a gene. Written as DNA, the CDR3 is TGCAGTGCTCCTGCGGGACTAGCGGGAGACACCGGGGAGCTGTTTTTT. This translates into CSAPAGLAGDTGELFF.

J is TRBJ2-2 and V is TRBV24-1; a possible D gene is TRBD2 (6 bases). Trimming removed 7 bases at V and 5 bases at J, with 10 bases between. Germline CDR1 reads KGHDR; CDR2 reads SFDVKD. This CDR3 is built from 13 residues. The CDR3 DNA follows: TGTGCCACCAGGAAAGGAGGGACCGGGGAGCTGTTTTTT. Its translation is CATRKGGTGELFF.

This clonotype came up many times. CDR3 DNA: TGTGCCAGCAGTGAAGTGAGAGGAAATCAGCCCCAGCATTTT. Its protein product is CASSEVRGNQPQHF. V is TRBV6-1 and J is TRBJ1-5; D remains ambiguous. V was trimmed by 1 base and J by 4 bases, leaving 8 bases between them. This CDR3 region has 14 residues. CDR1 is MNHNS, CDR2 SASEGT, per germline.

In its sample, this clonotype was seen a few times. The rearrangement joins TRBV9 to TRBJ2-1; TRBD1 matches at 7 bases. Germline-derived CDR1 and CDR2 are SGDLS and YYNGEE. The CDR3 sequence is 15 residues long. V shed 3 bases and J 2 bases; nucleotides not matched to a gene: 5. In DNA, the CDR3 is TGTGCCAGCAGCGGACCGGGACAGCCCTACAATGAGCAGTTCTTC. Its protein product is CASSGPGQPYNEQFF. Filled out from reference TRBV9 and TRBJ2-1, the complete variable domain reads DSGVTQTPKHLITATGQRVTLRCSPRSGDLSVYWYQQSLDQGLQFLIQYYNGEERAKGNILERFSAQQFPDLHSELNLSSLELGDSALYFCASSGPGQPYNEQFFGPGTRLTVL.

Concerning this clonotype itself: This may be a read error, as it is one base from a much larger clone. DNA of the CDR3: TGTGCCAGCAGTGGACAGGGGCCCTATGGCTACGCCTTC. It yields the protein CASSGQGPYGYAF. This chain connects TRBV2 to TRBJ1-2; 8 bases are a match to TRBD1. Germline CDR1 and CDR2: SNHLY and FYNNEI. The CDR3 covers 13 residues.

This clonotype was detected ten times or more. This chain joins TRBV12-3 or TRBV12-4 and TRBJ1-6; D call uncertain. V lost 3 bases and J lost 8, with 5 bases in between. This CDR3 is 12 amino acids long. The CDR3 coding sequence is TGTGCCAGCAGTTTCCGTTATTCACCCCTCCACTTT. Protein product: CASSFRYSPLHF.

The chain carries TRBV28 and TRBJ1-4; no clear D. Germline-derived CDR1 and CDR2 are MDHEN and SYDVKM. The V gene lost 8 bases and the J gene lost 5 bases, with 15 bases spanning the gap. The CDR3 sequence is 14 residues long. CDR3 sequence reads: CASVRAGPNEKLFF. The DNA of the CDR3 is TGTGCCAGCGTTCGCGCAGGCCCGAATGAAAAACTGTTTTTT. The entire variable domain, with the rest obtained from reference TRBV28 and TRBJ1-4, is as follows: DVKVTQSSRYLVKRTGEKVFLECVQDMDHENMFWYRQDPGLGLRLIYFSYDVKMKEKGDIPEGYSVSREKKERFSLILESASTNQTSMYLCASVRAGPNEKLFFGSGTQLSVL.

This clonotype occurred many times. The chain recombines TRBV11-3 with TRBJ2-5; perhaps TRBD2 as D (6 bases). Looked up from germline, CDR1 is SGHNT and CDR2 is YENEEA. V was shortened by 0 bases and J by 3 bases, with 14 bases between the two germline ends. The CDR3 sequence is 16 residues long. As DNA, the CDR3 is TGTGCCAGCAGCTTAGATGGTGGGCGGGGTGAAGAGACCCAGTACTTC. This encodes CASSLDGGRGEETQYF.

This clonotype was seen repeatedly, ten times or more. The chain has TRBV28 and TRBJ2-2; D is possibly TRBD1 (6 bases). V was pared by 5 bases and J by 2 bases, with 15 bases between. The length of the CDR3 is 16 residues. Per the germline V gene, CDR1 is MDHEN and CDR2 is SYDVKM. CDR3 nucleotides: TGTGCCAGCAGTCCTTTAAGGACAGCCAACACCGGGGAGCTGTTTTTT. Its translation is CASSPLRTANTGELFF.

Regarding this clonotype: This may be a read error, as it is one base from a much larger clone. The J gene is TRBJ2-7, the V gene TRBV7-9; no definite D call. The germline V gene encodes CDR1 SEHNR and CDR2 FQNEAQ (reference sequence). The CDR3 spans 13 residues. The CDR3 nucleotides read TGTGCCAGCAGCTTCGCGACTTCCTACGAGCAGCACTTC. Protein: CASSFATSYEQHF.

In this sample, this clonotype turned up many times. CDR3 loop: CASSSEVRASDTQYF. CDR3 DNA: TGTGCCAGCAGCTCGGAGGTCAGGGCATCAGATACGCAGTATTTT. The chain joins TRBV5-8 to TRBJ2-3; D is perhaps TRBD1 or TRBD2 (5 bases each). Germline CDR1 is SGHTS and CDR2 is YDEGEE. This CDR3 region has 15 residues. Trimming left V 3 bases short and J 4 bases short, with 15 bases between.

This clonotype was found many times. This rearrangement joins TRBV6-2 or TRBV6-3 to TRBJ2-7; a weak D match, TRBD2 (5 bases). V gave up 0 bases and J gave up 4 bases, with 25 bases separating them. Germline V lookup: CDR1 MNHEY, CDR2 SVGEGT. The CDR3 length is 19 residues. In DNA, the CDR3 is TGTGCCAGCAGTTACTCGAAGGTGGATTGGACTCATTCTAAGTACGAGCAGTACTTC. Protein sequence: CASSYSKVDWTHSKYEQYF.